These 24 T cell receptor beta chains share one sample of origin, sequenced in a study of blood T cell repertoires in COVID-19. Repertoires were generated with immunoSEQ multiplex PCR, while TCRdb's copy carries only in-frame clones and drops some. The sample holds roughly 150,000 clones, about 79% seen once. Specimen: peripheral blood. The receptors here all came from a woman aged 45 to 65 in a cohort sampled during active or convalescent COVID-19.

V usage is TRBV2 and J usage is TRBJ1-4; 9 nucleotides align to TRBD1. J gave up 8 bases and V 6 bases, and 7 bases lay outside the gene matches. The CDR3 loop spans 14 amino acids. Germline CDR1 is SNHLY and CDR2 is FYNNEI. For the CDR3, the DNA is TGTGCCAGCAGCACCGGACAGGGGCCGGAAAAACTGTTTTTT. It translates to CASSTGQGPEKLFF.

CDR3 in DNA: TGTGCCAGCAGCTTATTTCCCAACCAGGGGGAGCGGGAGACCCAGTACTTC. It encodes CASSLFPNQGERETQYF. This chain uses TRBV11-2 with TRBJ2-5; TRBD1 aligns across 7 bases. Germline CDR1 is SGHAT and CDR2 is FQNNGV. J gave up 5 bases and V 2 bases, and 14 bases lay outside the gene matches. The CDR3 loop spans 17 amino acids.

Ten or more counts support this clone. This chain uses TRBV4-1 with TRBJ1-2, with TRBD1 as a possible D gene (5 bases). Germline V gene data show CDR1 as MGHRA and CDR2 as YSYEKL. The CDR3 spans 17 residues. Trimming removed 5 bases from V and 4 bases from J, with 23 bases in between. The CDR3 region has the DNA TGCGCCAGCAGCAAGGGTAGGGGCTTGAAGGAACCCTATGGCTACACCTTC. It specifies CASSKGRGLKEPYGYTF.

The chain is built from TRBV5-1 and TRBJ2-2, with D maybe TRBD1 (6 bases). V was pared by 4 bases and J by 1 base, with 8 bases between. The CDR3 runs to 14 residues. Germline values: CDR1 SGHRS, CDR2 YFSETQ. Here the CDR3 reads CASSATGNTGELFF. The CDR3 bases are TGCGCCAGCAGCGCGACAGGGAACACCGGGGAGCTGTTTTTT.

The chain joins TRBV3-1 (or the pseudogene TRBV3-2) to TRBJ1-6; D is unresolved. The CDR3 has 14 residues. CDR1 is LGHDT, CDR2 YNNKEL, per germline (reference sequence). V lost 2 bases and J 6 bases, leaving 8 bases between the germline ends. CDR3 coding DNA: TGTGCCAGCAGCCAATGGAGTGTTAATTCACCCCTCCACTTT. Translating it yields CASSQWSVNSPLHF.

The CDR3 loop is CASSSYRVTRFDEQYF. CDR3 bases: TGTGCCAGTAGTTCGTACAGGGTTACCCGTTTCGACGAGCAGTACTTC. The V and J genes are TRBV19 and TRBJ2-7; tentative D call: TRBD1 (6 bases). From germline, CDR1 is LNHDA and CDR2 SQIVND (reference sequence). This CDR3 is built from 16 residues. The V and J ends lost 5 bases and 5 bases respectively, with 22 bases between them.

The chain combines TRBV6-2 or TRBV6-3 with TRBJ2-4; weak D call: TRBD2 (5 bases). CDR1 is MNHEY, CDR2 SVGEGT, per germline. The CDR3 length is 15 residues. The germline V and J ends were trimmed by 3 bases and 6 bases, with 15 bases remaining between them. CDR3 DNA sequence: TGTGCCAGCAGTTATCACTCGAGGGATGGAAACATTCAGTACTTC. Amino acids: CASSYHSRDGNIQYF.

The chain is built from TRBV5-1 and TRBJ2-1; D is unresolved. Trimming left V 4 bases short and J 8 bases short, with 7 bases between. The CDR3 is 11 amino acids. CDR1 is SGHRS, CDR2 YFSETQ, per germline. The CDR3 sequence is CASSLRDEQFF. CDR3 in DNA: TGCGCCAGCAGCCTCCGGGATGAGCAGTTCTTC.

The V call is TRBV6-5, the J call TRBJ2-7, with D possibly being TRBD2 (5 bases). The length of the CDR3 is 12 residues. Trimming removed 7 bases from V and 1 base from J, with 8 bases in between. Germline V gene lookup returns CDR1 MNHEY and CDR2 SVGAGI. CDR3 nucleotide sequence: TGTGCCAGCACCGGAGGATCCTACGAGCAGTACTTC. Residues: CASTGGSYEQYF.

This clone was seen only once. This chain joins TRBV12-3 or TRBV12-4 and TRBJ1-3; D perhaps matches TRBD1 (6 bases). CDR3 length: 13 residues. V lost 3 bases to trimming and J lost 7 bases, with 10 bases between them. The CDR3, as DNA: TGTGCCAGCAGTTTTCCAGGGGTGAACACCATATATTTT. Protein product: CASSFPGVNTIYF.

The rearrangement uses TRBV11-2 and TRBJ1-5; 10 nucleotides match TRBD1. Trimming removed 2 bases from V and 4 bases from J; junction bases left unmatched: 5. Germline assignment: CDR1 SGHAT and CDR2 FQNNGV. The length of the CDR3 is 16 residues. This chain's CDR3 is CASSLRGQGYNQPQHF. CDR3 nucleotide sequence: TGTGCCAGCAGCTTAAGGGGACAGGGGTATAATCAGCCCCAGCATTTT.

The V and J genes are TRBV5-5 and TRBJ2-7; 8 nucleotides align to TRBD1. Unmatched junction bases numbered 6, after V lost 4 bases and J lost 9 bases. Germline CDR1 and CDR2: SGHKS and YYEKEE (reference sequence). The CDR3 loop spans 12 amino acids. CDR3 coding DNA: TGTGCCAGCAGCATTTTACAGGGGGGGCAGTACTTC. It encodes CASSILQGGQYF.

DNA for the CDR3: TGTGCCAGTAGTATCCGACAGGCGGGTGGCTACACCTTC. Translating it yields CASSIRQAGGYTF. The genes are TRBV19 and TRBJ1-2, with TRBD1 as a possible D gene (6 bases). This CDR3 has 13 amino acids. V shed 3 bases and J shed 7 bases, with 12 bases lying between them. Germline-derived CDR1 and CDR2 are LNHDA and SQIVND (reference sequence). The full variable domain, rest sourced from reference TRBV19 and TRBJ1-2, is DGGITQSPKYLFRKEGQNVTLSCEQNLNHDAMYWYRQDPGQGLRLIYYSQIVNDFQKGDIAEGYSVSREKKESFPLTVTSAQKNPTAFYLCASSIRQAGGYTFGSGTRLTVV.

The rearrangement joins TRBV5-1 to TRBJ2-1; TRBD2 aligns across 10 bases. The germline V gene encodes CDR1 SGHRS and CDR2 YFSETQ. J was trimmed by 4 bases and V by 0 bases; bases with no gene match: 4. The CDR3 extends over 16 amino acids. CDR3 nucleotide sequence: TGCGCCAGCAGCTTGGAAGCGGGGGGGAGGTACAATGAGCAGTTCTTC. Translation gives CASSLEAGGRYNEQFF. Combining the CDR3 with reference TRBV5-1 and TRBJ2-1 gives the whole variable domain KAGVTQTPRYLIKTRGQQVTLSCSPISGHRSVSWYQQTPGQGLQFLFEYFSETQRNKGNFPGRFSGRQFSNSRSEMNVSTLELGDSALYLCASSLEAGGRYNEQFFGPGTRLTVL.

V is TRBV6-5 and J is TRBJ2-1; no clear D gene. The CDR3 contains 12 residues. Germline V gene lookup returns CDR1 MNHEY and CDR2 SVGAGI. The V end lost 6 bases, the J end lost 7 bases, and 10 bases lay between the germline ends. This CDR3 reads CASRQPGNEQFF. The DNA of the CDR3 is TGTGCCAGCAGGCAGCCCGGGAATGAGCAGTTCTTC.

The chain employs TRBV7-8 and TRBJ1-3, with 7 nucleotides matching TRBD1. From germline, CDR1 is SGHVS and CDR2 FQNEAQ. Unmatched junction bases numbered 9, after V lost 6 bases and J lost 7 bases. CDR3 length: 14 residues. CDR3 loop: CASSSDRVRNTIYF. The CDR3 DNA is TGTGCCAGCAGTTCTGACAGGGTGCGGAACACCATATATTTT.

This clone came up once. The chain employs TRBV19 and TRBJ2-3, with 7 positions matching TRBD1. Unmatched junction bases numbered 3, after V lost 7 bases and J lost 5 bases. The CDR3 spans 12 residues. Germline V gene data show CDR1 as LNHDA and CDR2 as SQIVND (reference sequence). The CDR3, as DNA: TGTGCCAGTAAGGGGGCCGGAGATACGCAGTATTTT. It yields the protein CASKGAGDTQYF. The variable domain in full, with the rest retrieved from reference TRBV19 and TRBJ2-3, is DGGITQSPKYLFRKEGQNVTLSCEQNLNHDAMYWYRQDPGQGLRLIYYSQIVNDFQKGDIAEGYSVSREKKESFPLTVTSAQKNPTAFYLCASKGAGDTQYFGPGTRLTVL.

CDR3 loop: CSVFWAGGANVLTF. The CDR3 DNA is TGCAGCGTTTTCTGGGCTGGCGGGGCCAACGTCCTGACTTTC. The rearrangement links TRBV29-1 to TRBJ2-6; D is undetermined. From germline, CDR1 is SQVTM and CDR2 ANQGSEA. V lost 5 bases to trimming and J lost 4 bases, with 12 bases between them. The CDR3 extends over 14 amino acids.

This sequence joins TRBV19 and TRBJ2-7; 8 bases match TRBD1. Germline loops: CDR1 LNHDA, CDR2 SQIVND (reference sequence). The CDR3 is 14 residues long. Trimming at V came to 6 bases and at J to 3 bases, leaving 7 bases not matched to a gene. CDR3 in amino acids: CASRTTGVGYEQYF. As DNA, the CDR3 is TGTGCCAGTAGGACGACAGGGGTCGGCTACGAGCAGTACTTC.

The rearrangement links TRBV5-8 to TRBJ1-5, with TRBD1 matching over 7 bases. The CDR3 is 15 amino acids. Trimming took 4 bases from V and 5 from J; bases not matched to a gene: 9. Germline V gives CDR1 SGHTS, CDR2 YDEGEE. As DNA, the CDR3 is TGTGCCAGCAGCACCTCGACAGGGATTGATCAGCCCCAGCATTTT. It encodes CASSTSTGIDQPQHF.

V is TRBV6-1 and J is TRBJ2-6, with D perhaps matching TRBD2 (5 bases). V lost 3 bases to trimming and J lost 2 bases, with 14 bases between them. Germline V gene data show CDR1 as MNHNS and CDR2 as SASEGT. The CDR3 is made up of 17 amino acids. This CDR3 reads CASSDMEVRAGANVLTF. CDR3 nucleotide sequence: TGTGCCAGCAGTGACATGGAGGTCCGAGCTGGGGCCAACGTCCTGACTTTC.

The CDR3 sequence: CAWRPLDRGNEQFF. The CDR3 coding sequence is TGTGCCTGGAGACCGCTAGACAGGGGGAATGAGCAGTTCTTC. The J gene is TRBJ2-1, the V gene TRBV30, with 9 bases identical to TRBD1. The germline CDR1 and CDR2 sequences are GTSNPN and SVGIG (reference sequence). V lost 3 bases to trimming and J lost 7 bases; unmatched junction nucleotides: 7. The CDR3 runs 14 residues.

The rearrangement uses TRBV10-3 and TRBJ2-7; TRBD2 is a possible D gene (5 bases). The CDR3 length is 14 residues. Germline lookup yields CDR1 ENHRY and CDR2 SYGVKD. V gave up 0 bases and J gave up 6 bases, with 12 bases separating them. CDR3 in DNA: TGTGCCATCAGTGAGTCGACTCTGGGGAGCGAGCAGTACTTC. As protein: CAISESTLGSEQYF.

The chain couples TRBV5-6 to TRBJ1-2, with a possible D match to TRBD1 (5 bases). This CDR3 has 15 residues. From germline, CDR1 is SGHDT and CDR2 YYEEEE. Trimming left V 1 base short and J 3 bases short, with 13 bases between. CDR3 nucleotide sequence: TGTGCCAGCAGCTTGCGGGCGGGGCCCGACTATGGCTACACCTTC. This codes for CASSLRAGPDYGYTF.